This entry lists 2 T cell receptor beta chains sequenced from one sample in a study of cytomegalovirus exposure and HLA in healthy donors. The PCR contained 60 Vbeta and 13 Jbeta primers. Using immunoSEQ multiplex PCR, the repertoire was profiled, and TCRdb retains in-frame clones only, with some absent. Of around 64,000 clones in the sample, about 81% were seen once. The sample was PBMCs. The receptors shown here come from a man aged 30 to 39 in good health and CMV-seropositive.

The chain links TRBV21-1 to TRBJ1-4; the table's D call TRBD1 went unverified against the DNA. TRBV21-1 is tagged as a pseudogene. The CDR3 is 16 residues long. CDR3 nucleotides: TGTGCCAGCAGCTGCCCTCCGGGACACCTCAATGAAAAACTGTTTTTT. Its protein is CASSCPPGHLNEKLFF.

The CDR3 loop reads CASSLETGGWNEQYF. In DNA, the CDR3 is TGTGCCAGCAGCCTCGAGACAGGGGGGTGGAACGAGCAGTACTTC. V usage is TRBV11-2 and J usage is TRBJ2-7, with 9 bases that match TRBD1. After removal of 5 bases from V and 5 bases from J, the junction contained 10 bases not matched to a gene. Germline V gene data show CDR1 as SGHAT and CDR2 as FQNNGV. This CDR3 is 15 amino acids long.